Below, 30 T cell receptor beta chains from the same sample are listed, as sequenced in a study of blood T cell repertoires in COVID-19. The table came from immunoSEQ multiplex PCR; TCRdb's copy has only in-frame clones and leaves some out. Among hundreds of thousands of clones, around 85% were seen once, and the ten largest hold 4.5% to 6%. Sequencing was done on a sample of peripheral blood. These receptors were obtained from a man aged 50-59 years with COVID-19, enrolled during active disease.

The count of this clone is one. The chain couples TRBV18 to TRBJ1-5; maybe TRBD1 (5 bases). Germline assignment: CDR1 KGHSH and CDR2 LQKENI. The CDR3 has 17 residues. V was trimmed by 3 bases and J by 2 bases, leaving 17 bases between them. DNA for the CDR3: TGTGCCAGCTCACCCGCCAGCCAGGGATCCGGCAATCAGCCCCAGCATTTT. Amino acid sequence: CASSPASQGSGNQPQHF.

V is TRBV28 and J is TRBJ2-7; TRBD1 is a possible D gene (6 bases). V shed 4 bases and J shed 6 bases, with 16 bases lying between them. The CDR3 is 14 residues long. Per germline, CDR1 MDHEN and CDR2 SYDVKM. CDR3 region: CASSSTGLAREQYF. DNA for the CDR3: TGTGCCAGCAGTTCGACAGGCCTGGCCCGCGAGCAGTACTTC.

This clone was detected a few times. The J gene is TRBJ2-7, the V gene TRBV7-2, with D tentatively TRBD2 (5 bases). Trimming cost V 5 bases and J 3 bases, with 20 bases left between them. CDR1 and CDR2 from the germline V gene are SGHTA and FQGNSA. This CDR3 has 16 amino acids. CDR3 sequence: CASSPSSSQGLYEQYF. The CDR3 nucleotides read TGTGCCAGCAGCCCCTCTAGCTCCCAAGGACTCTACGAGCAGTACTTC.

On this clone itself: One end of the junction does not line up with germline, which may come from a read error. The chain carries TRBV4-1 and TRBJ2-6; D unresolved. CDR1 is MGHRA, CDR2 YSYEKL, per germline. CDR3 length: 15 residues. The CDR3 DNA reads as TGCGCCAGCAGCCAAGGGCGGTCTGGCGCCAACGTCCTGACTTTC. Translation gives CASSQGRSGANVLTF.

The chain is built from TRBV5-1 and TRBJ2-1; D call uncertain. CDR3 size: 14 residues. Germline V CDR1 and CDR2: SGHRS, YFSETQ. Trimming left V 2 bases short and J 3 bases short, with 9 bases between. The CDR3 nucleotides are TGCGCCAGCAGCTTAAAAGCACTCTACAATGAGCAGTTCTTC. Residues: CASSLKALYNEQFF.

In the case of this clone: Different DNA sequences within this sample yield the same CDR3. The J gene is TRBJ2-5, the V gene TRBV5-1; 15 nucleotides agree with TRBD2. The V gene's germline CDR1 is SGHRS and CDR2 YFSETQ. Losses at the gene ends were 4 bases for V and 1 base for J; bases not matched to a gene: 2. The CDR3 loop spans 16 amino acids. The CDR3 DNA follows: TGCGCCAGCAGCGCGGGACTAGCGGGAGGCCAAGAGACCCAGTACTTC. Translation: CASSAGLAGGQETQYF.

The chain employs TRBV19 and TRBJ1-2, with D possibly matching TRBD1 (5 bases). The germline V gene has CDR1 LNHDA and CDR2 SQIVND (reference sequence). There are 13 residues in the CDR3. V was shortened by 5 bases and J by 2 bases, with 9 bases between the two germline ends. CDR3 nucleotides: TGTGCCAGTAGTTTTGGGGGGAACTATGGCTACACCTTC. Protein: CASSFGGNYGYTF.

The chain has TRBV7-9 and TRBJ1-2; 9 bases align to TRBD1. Trimming took 4 bases from V and 3 from J; bases not matched to a gene: 6. This CDR3 has 15 residues. Per the germline V gene, CDR1 is SEHNR and CDR2 is FQNEAQ (reference sequence). The CDR3: CASSSYRGPDYGYTF. In DNA, the CDR3 is TGTGCCAGCAGCTCTTACAGGGGGCCGGACTATGGCTACACCTTC.

This clone was seen once. The chain recombines TRBV12-3 or TRBV12-4 with TRBJ2-7; D unclear. Trimming shortened V by 5 bases and J by 2 bases, and 10 bases separated the two germline ends. This CDR3 is built from 13 residues. This chain's CDR3 is CASSLTPAYEQYF. The CDR3 DNA reads TGTGCCAGCAGTCTCACTCCGGCCTACGAGCAGTACTTC.

The J gene is TRBJ2-3, the V gene TRBV4-1, with 8 bases lining up with TRBD1. Germline V CDR1 and CDR2: MGHRA, YSYEKL. After removal of 2 bases from V and 4 bases from J, the junction contained 11 bases not matched to a gene. There are 17 residues in the CDR3. This chain's CDR3 is CASSQRAGAGGPDTQYF. CDR3 DNA: TGCGCCAGCAGCCAAAGGGCTGGGGCAGGGGGCCCAGATACGCAGTATTTT.

The rearrangement links TRBV4-1 to TRBJ1-6; 10 bases fit TRBD1. From germline, CDR1 is MGHRA and CDR2 YSYEKL. This CDR3 spans 16 amino acids. With 2 bases clipped from V and 9 bases from J, the junction kept 7 bases outside the gene matches. The CDR3 DNA reads TGCGCCAGCAGCCAATCGGGACAGGGGCAAATTTCACCCCTCCACTTT. The encoded protein is CASSQSGQGQISPLHF.

The chain combines TRBV9 with TRBJ2-7; 11 nucleotides agree with TRBD2. The CDR3 is made up of 14 amino acids. Looked up from germline, CDR1 is SGDLS and CDR2 is YYNGEE. V shed 4 bases, J shed 4 bases, and the junction held 4 bases outside the gene matches. The CDR3 DNA reads TGTGCCAGCAGCCCGACTAGCGGGGCATACGAGCAGTACTTC. This encodes CASSPTSGAYEQYF.

J is TRBJ2-5 and V is TRBV6-6; tentative D call: TRBD1 (5 bases). Trimming pared 5 bases from V and 5 bases from J, leaving 18 bases between. This CDR3 spans 15 amino acids. Germline-derived CDR1 and CDR2 are MNHNY and SVGAGI (reference sequence). CDR3 residues: CASSASGNSGETQYF. CDR3 coding DNA: TGTGCCAGCAGTGCCTCAGGGAATTCTGGCGAGACCCAGTACTTC.

This rearrangement joins TRBV7-8 to TRBJ2-3; D remains unclear. V lost 5 bases, J lost 4 bases, and 7 bases lay in between. CDR1 is SGHVS, CDR2 FQNEAQ, per germline. The CDR3 totals 12 residues. CDR3 nucleotides: TGTGCCAGCAGCCCACAAGCAGATACGCAGTATTTT. Protein sequence: CASSPQADTQYF. Full variable domain (missing parts from reference TRBV7-8 and TRBJ2-3): GAGVSQSPRYKVAKRGQDVALRCDPISGHVSLFWYQQALGQGPEFLTYFQNEAQLDKSGLPSDRFFAERPEGSVSTLKIQRTQQEDSAVYLCASSPQADTQYFGPGTRLTVL.

V usage is TRBV4-2 and J usage is TRBJ1-6; 7 bases line up with TRBD1. With V trimmed by 0 bases and J by 10 bases, 12 bases remained unmatched. Germline loops: CDR1 LGHNA, CDR2 YNFKEQ. The CDR3 sequence is 17 residues long. Here the CDR3 reads CASSQDPGGGSWSPLHF. In DNA, the CDR3 is TGTGCCAGCAGCCAAGACCCGGGAGGGGGCAGTTGGTCACCCCTCCACTTT.

The rearrangement joins TRBV2 to TRBJ2-1; TRBD2 agrees at 15 bases. CDR3 length equals 15 residues. CDR1 and CDR2 (germline): SNHLY, FYNNEI. With 7 bases clipped from V and 7 bases from J, the junction kept 5 bases outside the gene matches. The CDR3 bases are TGTGCCAGCATGTTAGGACTAGCGGGGGGGAATGAGCAGTTCTTC. Protein sequence: CASMLGLAGGNEQFF.

The gene calls are TRBV11-2 and TRBJ2-1; the match to TRBD2 covers 9 bases. Germline values: CDR1 SGHAT, CDR2 FQNNGV. The CDR3 totals 16 residues. V shed 5 bases and J 2 bases; nucleotides not matched to a gene: 7. CDR3 loop: CASSRIERGAYNEQFF. The CDR3 DNA sequence: TGTGCCAGCAGCCGTATCGAGCGGGGGGCCTACAATGAGCAGTTCTTC.

The V call is TRBV19, the J call TRBJ1-5, with D possibly matching TRBD1 (5 bases). The germline gives CDR1 LNHDA, CDR2 SQIVND (reference sequence). This CDR3 has 14 residues. Trimming removed 1 base at V and 3 bases at J, with 7 bases between. The CDR3 reads CASSIAGDNQPQHF. The DNA for the CDR3 is TGTGCCAGTAGTATAGCGGGGGACAATCAGCCCCAGCATTTT.

The V gene is TRBV4-2, the J gene TRBJ2-3; 12 bases align to TRBD2. The germline gives CDR1 LGHNA, CDR2 YNFKEQ. The junction had 12 bases not matched to a gene; V was cut back by 0 bases and J by 2 bases. CDR3 size: 20 residues. CDR3 in amino acids: CASSQEGLAGGRIVTDTQYF. In DNA, the CDR3 is TGTGCCAGCAGCCAAGAAGGCCTAGCGGGGGGGCGGATAGTCACAGATACGCAGTATTTT.

CDR3 in amino acids: CASSLNQGSTDTQYF. The CDR3, as DNA: TGTGCCAGCAGCTTAAATCAGGGTTCCACAGATACGCAGTATTTT. V gene TRBV7-3 combines with J gene TRBJ2-3; perhaps TRBD1 as D (5 bases). Germline V gene data show CDR1 as SGHTA and CDR2 as FQGTGA. V dropped 1 base and J dropped 2 bases, with 10 bases sitting between them. The CDR3 extends over 15 amino acids.

The sample holds one count of this clone. This chain links TRBV29-1 with TRBJ1-2; possibly TRBD1 for D (6 bases). There are 13 residues in the CDR3. Looked up from germline, CDR1 is SQVTM and CDR2 is ANQGSEA. The V and J ends lost 7 bases and 8 bases respectively, with 20 bases between them. CDR3: CSASSTGKGGYTF. CDR3 nucleotides: TGCAGCGCGTCGTCAACAGGGAAGGGAGGCTACACCTTC.

The gene calls are TRBV6-5 and TRBJ2-7, with 8 positions matching TRBD1. V shed 6 bases and J 6 bases; nucleotides not matched to a gene: 13. The CDR3 spans 15 residues. The germline gives CDR1 MNHEY, CDR2 SVGAGI. The CDR3 coding sequence is TGTGCCAGCAGCCGGGAAACAGGGGGAAACGGCGAGCAGTACTTC. It yields the protein CASSRETGGNGEQYF.

The V gene is TRBV30, the J gene TRBJ2-6; D might be TRBD1 (6 bases). Trimming left V 7 bases short and J 0 bases short, with 19 bases between. Looked up from germline, CDR1 is GTSNPN and CDR2 is SVGIG (reference sequence). The CDR3 is 17 amino acids. CDR3 protein: CAFFADRPFSGANVLTF. In nucleotides, the CDR3 is TGTGCCTTTTTCGCGGACAGACCCTTCTCTGGGGCCAACGTCCTGACTTTC. Together with reference TRBV30 and TRBJ2-6, the CDR3 gives the full variable domain: SQTIHQWPATLVQPVGSPLSLECTVEGTSNPNLYWYRQAAGRGLQLLFYSVGIGQISSEVPQNLSASRPQDRQFILSSKKLLLSDSGFYLCAFFADRPFSGANVLTFGAGSRLTVL.

The V call is TRBV20-1, the J call TRBJ1-2, with a tentative D call TRBD1 (5 bases). CDR3 length equals 11 residues. The germline CDR1 and CDR2 sequences are DFQATT and SNEGSKA (reference sequence). CDR3 bases: TGCATCCTGAGACAGTCCTATGGCTACACCTTC. Residues: CILRQSYGYTF.

V is TRBV2 and J is TRBJ2-2; unclear D gene. Germline CDR1 SNHLY, CDR2 FYNNEI. Between the trimmed V and J ends, which lost 3 bases and 5 bases, there was a span of 7 bases. CDR3 length: 13 amino acids. The CDR3 bases are TGTGCCAGCAGTGAGAGGCTTACCGGGGAGCTGTTTTTT. Protein sequence: CASSERLTGELFF.

This clone appeared a few times. At one boundary the junction diverges from the germline segment, which might be a read error. The rearrangement uses TRBV6-5 and TRBJ1-6; 7 bases agree with TRBD1. This CDR3 has 16 amino acids. CDR1 and CDR2 from the germline V gene are MNHEY and SVGAGI. The CDR3 DNA sequence: TGTGCCAGCAGTCACTCCATGGGACAGCTAGTTTCACCCCTCCACTTT. Its translation: CASSHSMGQLVSPLHF.

The chain combines TRBV6-5 with TRBJ2-7, with TRBD1 matching 7 bases. This CDR3 region has 13 residues. After removal of 5 bases from V and 2 bases from J, the junction contained 3 bases not matched to a gene. Germline lookup yields CDR1 MNHEY and CDR2 SVGAGI. The CDR3 coding sequence is TGTGCCAGCAGTCACAGGGGACCCTACGAGCAGTACTTC. This translates into CASSHRGPYEQYF.

The rearrangement joins TRBV7-8 to TRBJ2-5, with D tentatively TRBD1 (5 bases). Germline V gene data show CDR1 as SGHVS and CDR2 as FQNEAQ. V was shortened by 2 bases and J by 4 bases, with 11 bases between the two germline ends. This CDR3 region has 14 residues. The CDR3 bases are TGTGCCAGCAGCTTATTAGTGCAGGGAGAGACCCAGTACTTC. Translated, it gives CASSLLVQGETQYF.

The genes are TRBV11-2 and TRBJ2-5; a possible D gene is TRBD1 (6 bases). The CDR3 totals 15 residues. Trimming stripped 1 base from V and 5 bases from J, with 14 bases between. Germline CDR1 SGHAT, CDR2 FQNNGV. The CDR3 here is CASSLGGRGVETQYF. CDR3 coding DNA: TGTGCCAGCAGCTTAGGGGGCAGGGGAGTTGAGACCCAGTACTTC.

The V gene is TRBV19, the J gene TRBJ1-6, with no clear D. The CDR3 has 15 amino acids. V was pared by 8 bases and J by 0 bases, with 11 bases between. Per germline, CDR1 LNHDA and CDR2 SQIVND (reference sequence). CDR3 region: CASQVVSSYNSPLHF. CDR3 nucleotides: TGTGCCAGTCAAGTAGTAAGCTCCTATAATTCACCCCTCCACTTT.